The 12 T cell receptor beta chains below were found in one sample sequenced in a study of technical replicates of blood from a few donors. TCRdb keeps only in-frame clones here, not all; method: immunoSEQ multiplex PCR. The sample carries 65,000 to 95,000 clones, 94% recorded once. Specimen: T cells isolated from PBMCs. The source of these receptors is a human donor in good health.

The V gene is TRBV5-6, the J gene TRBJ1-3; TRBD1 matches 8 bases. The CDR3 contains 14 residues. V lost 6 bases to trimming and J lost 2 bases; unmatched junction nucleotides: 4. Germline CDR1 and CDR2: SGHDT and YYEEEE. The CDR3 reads CASNPRGPGNTIYF. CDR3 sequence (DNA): TGTGCCAGCAACCCCAGGGGGCCTGGAAACACCATATATTTT.

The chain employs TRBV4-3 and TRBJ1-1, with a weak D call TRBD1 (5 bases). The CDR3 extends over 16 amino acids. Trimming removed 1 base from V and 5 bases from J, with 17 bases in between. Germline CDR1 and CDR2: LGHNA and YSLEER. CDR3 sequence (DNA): TGCGCCAGCAGCCAAGTGAGGTGGGCAGGGTCGACTGAAGCTTTCTTT. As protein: CASSQVRWAGSTEAFF.

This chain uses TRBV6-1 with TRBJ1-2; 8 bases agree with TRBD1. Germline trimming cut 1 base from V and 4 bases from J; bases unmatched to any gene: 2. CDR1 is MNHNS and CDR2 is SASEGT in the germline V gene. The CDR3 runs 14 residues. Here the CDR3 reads CASSEGTGSYGYTF. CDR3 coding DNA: TGTGCCAGCAGTGAAGGGACAGGGTCCTATGGCTACACCTTC.

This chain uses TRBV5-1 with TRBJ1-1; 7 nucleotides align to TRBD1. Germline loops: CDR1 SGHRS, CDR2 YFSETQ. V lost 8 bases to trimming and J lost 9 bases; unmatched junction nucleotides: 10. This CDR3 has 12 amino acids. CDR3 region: CASHFPGQQAFF. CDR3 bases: TGCGCCAGTCATTTCCCGGGACAGCAAGCTTTCTTT.

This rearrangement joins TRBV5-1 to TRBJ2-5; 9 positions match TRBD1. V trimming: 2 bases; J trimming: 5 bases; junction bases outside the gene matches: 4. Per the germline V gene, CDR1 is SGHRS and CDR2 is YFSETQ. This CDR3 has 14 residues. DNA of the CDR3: TGCGCCAGCAGCTTTGGACAGGGGATGGAGACCCAGTACTTC. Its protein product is CASSFGQGMETQYF.

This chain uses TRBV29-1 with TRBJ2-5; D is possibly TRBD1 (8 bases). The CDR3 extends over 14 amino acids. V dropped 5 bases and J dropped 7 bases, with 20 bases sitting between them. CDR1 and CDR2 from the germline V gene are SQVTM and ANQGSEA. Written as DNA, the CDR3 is TGCAGCGTTACGCTAACAGGGGGAGGGGGGACCCAGTACTTC. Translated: CSVTLTGGGGTQYF.

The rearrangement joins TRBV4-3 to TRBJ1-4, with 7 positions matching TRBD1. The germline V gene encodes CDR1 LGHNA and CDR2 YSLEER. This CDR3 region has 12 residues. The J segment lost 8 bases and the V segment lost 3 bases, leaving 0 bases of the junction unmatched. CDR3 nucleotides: TGCGCCAGCAGCCAGACAGGGGAAAAACTGTTTTTT. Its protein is CASSQTGEKLFF.

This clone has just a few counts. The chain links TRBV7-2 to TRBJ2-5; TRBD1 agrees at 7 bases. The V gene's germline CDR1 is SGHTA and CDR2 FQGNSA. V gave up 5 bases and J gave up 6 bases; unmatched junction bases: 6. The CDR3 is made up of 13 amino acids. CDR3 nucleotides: TGTGCCAGCAGCACCGGACAGGATCAGACCCAGTACTTC. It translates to CASSTGQDQTQYF.

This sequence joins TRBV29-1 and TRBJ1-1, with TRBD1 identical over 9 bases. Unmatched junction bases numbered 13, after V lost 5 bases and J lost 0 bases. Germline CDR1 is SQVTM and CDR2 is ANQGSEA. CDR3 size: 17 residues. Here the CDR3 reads CSVPSWRQGGLNTEAFF. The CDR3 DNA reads TGCAGCGTTCCCTCCTGGAGACAGGGGGGTTTGAACACTGAAGCTTTCTTT.

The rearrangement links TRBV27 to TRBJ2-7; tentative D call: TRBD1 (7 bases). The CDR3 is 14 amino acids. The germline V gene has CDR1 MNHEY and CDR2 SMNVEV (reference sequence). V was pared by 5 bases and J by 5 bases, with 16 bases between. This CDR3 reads CASSGDREANEQYF. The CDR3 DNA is TGTGCCAGCAGTGGAGACAGGGAGGCTAACGAGCAGTACTTC.

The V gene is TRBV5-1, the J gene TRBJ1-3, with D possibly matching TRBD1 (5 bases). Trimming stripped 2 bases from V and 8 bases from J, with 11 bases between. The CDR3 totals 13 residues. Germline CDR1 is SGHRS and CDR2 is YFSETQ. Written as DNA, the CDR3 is TGCGCCAGCAGCTTAGGGGTCAGCGACACCATATATTTT. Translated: CASSLGVSDTIYF.

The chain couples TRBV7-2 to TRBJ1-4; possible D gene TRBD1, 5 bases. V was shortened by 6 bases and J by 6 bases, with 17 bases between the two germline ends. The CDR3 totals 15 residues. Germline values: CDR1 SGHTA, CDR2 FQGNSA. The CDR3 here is CASRARGSFDEKLFF. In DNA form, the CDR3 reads TGTGCCAGCAGGGCCCGGGGGAGCTTCGATGAAAAACTGTTTTTT.